This entry is about one TCR beta chain. There is no known antigen for this receptor. Base qualities are not at hand, and no much larger clone is one base apart. Per the germline V gene, SNHLY is the CDR1 and FYNNEI is the CDR2. For this chain, trimming is 7 bases at the V end and 0 bases at the J end, and the number of junction bases without a gene match is 9. The CDR3 starts with the cysteine, ends with the phenylalanine, and has 16 residues. Only the CDR3 region is kept as DNA, spanning 48 bases read in frame from base 1. The donors were healthy, HIV-negative adults who had no recently reported acute infections or vaccinations. Every donor was a Caucasian adult living in Nashville, Tennessee, USA. Magnetic negative selection was used to enrich CD4+ T cells, after which naive cells were positively selected on CD45RA and the negative fraction became the memory subset. After blood collection by leukapheresis, PBMCs were isolated using Ficoll-Histopaque density gradient centrifugation and then cryopreserved in the vapor phase of liquid nitrogen. Purity and quantity of every magnetically sorted T cell population were checked by analytical flow cytometry. From each sorted fraction, genomic DNA was isolated and quantified by UV absorbance on a Nanodrop 2000c.

The sample is drawn from a study of shared clonotypes between healthy human individuals (dated by TCRdb to about 2020). Turning to the overall study: A couple of women and a few men aged 18 to 49 years were included in the cohort. To estimate repertoire size and how much clonotypes are shared between individuals, the study performed deep sequencing of blood TCR repertoires from roughly five healthy adults. For each donor, CD4 naive and CD4 memory were each given three plates, CD8 naive was given two plates, and CD8 memory was given one plate. To increase sequencing depth and limit assay-specific biases, different laboratories used diverse techniques to prepare libraries and sequence TCR repertoires. Leukapheresis yielded between about 0.85 and 9 billion PBMCs per donor.

TCR CDR3 regions were amplified from genomic DNA by multiplex PCR using the deep immunoSEQ assay. For each cell subset, the extracted genomic DNA was distributed evenly across all wells of several immunoSEQ 96-well plates, and each plate served as one replicate. For sorted subsets, each replicate PCR was loaded with around 220 ng genomic DNA, equivalent to about 30,000 T cell genomes. Purified libraries were quantified with a Qubit 3.0 fluorometer, sized on a Bioanalyzer 2100, and re-quantified with the KAPA Library Quantification kit. Every immunoSEQ 96-well plate was sequenced on a separate single-read 150-cycle Illumina NextSeq 550 flow cell. In the source study's methods: Because the immunoSEQ output held only junctional sequences and lacked quality scores, the filtering could not match the filtering applied to full-length reads. Sequences were annotated with PyIR, a Python wrapper for IgBLAST v1.9, and V/J genes and CDR3 were assigned using IMGT germline references. Reads with weak V/J assignments (E-value above 1e-6), missing CDR3, stop codons, out-of-frame junctions, or ambiguous translated residues were removed. A V3J clonotype was defined by an identical inferred V gene, J gene, and CDR3 amino acid sequence. To compute the percentage overlap between repertoires, the number of shared unique clonotypes was divided by the size of the smaller repertoire. RTK rarefaction, the Chao1 estimator, and Recon v2.1 estimates of unobserved clonotypes were used to assess repertoire richness. OLGA was used to compute generation probabilities for all TCRbeta clonotypes that the gDNA method yielded from a handful of donors. TCRdb re-hosts the immuneACCESS table, in-frame sequences only. Its copies lack some clones; in the studies checked, an unresolved V gene accounts for under half of them, and the cause for the rest is not known. The DNA gave D and trimming, while V, J and clone size come from that table. This sample comprises approximately 940,000 clones, roughly 72% of them detected only once. Nearly 1.5% of the sample lies in the top ten.

Study-level results and caveats: Across four donors, 5% to 6% of naive CD4, 3.5% of naive CD8, under 2.5% of memory CD4, and roughly 0.41% of memory CD8 clonotypes were shared. Naive subsets generally had larger estimated clonotype richness than memory subsets. Pairwise subsampling indicated that sequencing depth was expected to affect the degree of clonotype sharing among donors. Sampling was restricted to blood, and TCR repertoires in tissues likely differ from the TCR repertoires found in blood. The genetic and exposure-history diversity represented was limited by the small number of donors. Rarefaction of sorted-subset datasets indicated incomplete sequencing despite the large sequencing depth. Clonotypes shared by all four sorted-subset donors showed higher generation probabilities than non-shared clonotypes.

The chain uses TRBV2 and TRBJ2-3, with 8 junctional bases fitting TRBD2. Sequenced material: memory CD4+ T cells sorted from blood. The intended sense of this specimen's cell subset or site label: CD45RA-negative fraction. The sequence was collected from a man between 18 and 35 years old in good health. The CDR3 region: CASTRGGTRSTDTQYF. Here is the DNA: TGTGCCAGCACCCGAGGGGGGACTAGGAGCACAGATACGCAGTATTTT.